The rows below give T cell receptor beta chains drawn from one sample of a study of control samples from healthy donors and cancer patients. Profiling relied on immunoSEQ multiplex PCR, and the TCRdb table lists in-frame clones only, not all of them. This sample carries roughly 130,000 clones, 75% to 95% of them seen once, and the ten largest clones take 2% to 2.5%. Sequenced sample: blood. These receptors all come from a young man in good health. CDR3s include the opening cysteine and the closing phenylalanine or tryptophan. Fields, in order: J gene, D gene, clone size, V gene, CDR3 DNA, CDR3 protein. D genes are given only for firm matches. Some rows have no size entry. The others give once, few or many, or a class for an expanded clone.

J gene: TRBJ2-1
D gene: TRBD1
clone size: NA
V gene: TRBV19
CDR3 DNA: TGTGCCAGTAGTGGACAGGGATGGAATGAGCAGTTCTTC
CDR3 protein: CASSGQGWNEQFF

J gene: TRBJ1-5
D gene: NA
clone size: once
V gene: TRBV21-1
CDR3 DNA: TGTGCCAGCAGCAAAGGAGGGGGACAGGGCCTTAATAGCAATCAGCCCCAGCATTTT
CDR3 protein: CASSKGGGQGLNSNQPQHF

J gene: TRBJ2-5
D gene: TRBD2
clone size: NA
V gene: TRBV7-2
CDR3 DNA: TGTGCCAGCAGCTACCCGGGACTAGCGGGGCAAGAGACCCAGTACTTC
CDR3 protein: CASSYPGLAGQETQYF

J gene: TRBJ1-5
D gene: TRBD1
clone size: NA
V gene: TRBV2
CDR3 DNA: TGTGCCAGCAGCGAGAAACAGGGGAACAATCAGCCCCAGCATTTT
CDR3 protein: CASSEKQGNNQPQHF

J gene: TRBJ1-6
D gene: TRBD1
clone size: NA
V gene: TRBV6-2/TRBV6-3
CDR3 DNA: TGTGCCAGCAGTAAAGAGCCGACAGGGAGGGATAATTCACCCCTCCACTTT
CDR3 protein: CASSKEPTGRDNSPLHF

J gene: TRBJ1-5
D gene: TRBD1
clone size: NA
V gene: TRBV6-6
CDR3 DNA: TGTGCCAGCAGTAACAGGGGGCAGGGACCACCCCAGCATTTT
CDR3 protein: CASSNRGQGPPQHF

J gene: TRBJ1-5
D gene: NA
clone size: NA
V gene: TRBV2
CDR3 DNA: TGTGCCAGCAGTGATGCTAGGGATCAGCCCCAGCATTTT
CDR3 protein: CASSDARDQPQHF

J gene: TRBJ1-1
D gene: NA
clone size: NA
V gene: TRBV11-2
CDR3 DNA: TGTGCCAGCAGCCCCCAGGGAGGTACTGAAGCTTTCTTT
CDR3 protein: CASSPQGGTEAFF

J gene: TRBJ1-2
D gene: NA
clone size: NA
V gene: TRBV27
CDR3 DNA: TGTGCCAGCAGTTTATCGACAGGAGCTAACTATGGCTACACCTTC
CDR3 protein: CASSLSTGANYGYTF

J gene: TRBJ2-6
D gene: NA
clone size: NA
V gene: TRBV5-6
CDR3 DNA: TGTGCCAGCAGCCGGGGGCGCGGAACTGGGGCCAACGTCCTGACTTTC
CDR3 protein: CASSRGRGTGANVLTF